This is a list of T cell receptor beta chains from one sample in a study of blood T cell repertoires in COVID-19. Profiled with immunoSEQ multiplex PCR; TCRdb holds only in-frame clones, not every one. The sample holds approximately 240,000 clones, roughly 84% seen once. Material: peripheral blood. Source of these receptors: a woman aged 60 to 75 with acute or convalescent COVID-19. Both conserved end residues are part of each CDR3. A D gene is named only where the DNA matches it firmly. A clone size is listed for some rows: how often the clone was seen (once, few, many), or a class if it is expanded.

v_gene	d_gene	j_gene	abundance	CDR3nt	CDR3aa
TRBV30	TRBD1	TRBJ1-4	once	TGTGCCTGGAGTCCGAGGGACAGAAGGGTTCGGCAGCTGTTTTTT	CAWSPRDRRVRQLFF
TRBV5-4	TRBD1	TRBJ1-6	.	TGTGCCAGCAGCTTTTATCGTCAAGGGGGCGCGTCCAATTCACCCCTCCACTTT	CASSFYRQGGASNSPLHF
TRBV18	TRBD1	TRBJ1-2	.	TGTGCCAGCTCACCTAGTGGACAGGGGGCACTCTCTAACTATGGCTACACCTTC	CASSPSGQGALSNYGYTF
TRBV2	.	TRBJ1-4	.	TGTGCCAGCAGTGTAAGCGACAGCCATAATGAAAAACTGTTTTTT	CASSVSDSHNEKLFF
TRBV19	.	TRBJ1-1	few	TGTGCCAGCCGAATAAAGGACAGGAACACTGAAGCTTTCTTT	CASRIKDRNTEAFF
TRBV11-2	.	TRBJ2-3	.	TGTGCCAGCAGCTTGACCACAATCACCGAGAGGGATACGCAGTATTTT	CASSLTTITERDTQYF
TRBV13	.	TRBJ1-5	.	TGTGCCAGCAGTTCCTCAGGTGTTCAGCCCCAGCATTTT	CASSSSGVQPQHF
TRBV30	.	TRBJ1-1	.	TGTGCCTGGACCGGGGACTGGATGGACACTGAAGCTTTCTTT	CAWTGDWMDTEAFF
TRBV5-6	.	TRBJ1-1	.	TGTGCCAGCAGCTTGGGAGGTCCCAACACTGAAGCTTTCTTT	CASSLGGPNTEAFF
TRBV7-2	.	TRBJ2-1	.	TGTGCCAGCAGCTTAGAACAGAATCTTTACAATGAGCAGTTCTTC	CASSLEQNLYNEQFF
TRBV12-3/TRBV12-4	TRBD1	TRBJ1-2	.	TGTGCCAGCACCACGGACAGGGGAGGCTACACCTTC	CASTTDRGGYTF
TRBV25-1	TRBD1	TRBJ2-5	.	TGTGCCAGCAGTGAACAGGGGGCAGAGACCCAGTACTTC	CASSEQGAETQYF
TRBV19	.	TRBJ1-2	.	TGTGCCAGCCGGTTGCGAGGGCGCGGCTACACCTTC	CASRLRGRGYTF
TRBV5-1	.	TRBJ1-1	.	TGCGCCAGCTGGGAGGGGATTTTTAACACTGAAGCTTTCTTT	CASWEGIFNTEAFF
TRBV5-6	.	TRBJ2-5	.	TGTGCCAGCAGCTCTACTGGGACCCAGTACTTC	CASSSTGTQYF